Listed below are T cell receptor beta chains from one sample, sequenced in a study of T cells in Graves' hyperthyroidism and ophthalmopathy. TCRdb re-analysed the multiplex PCR reads in MiXCR, keeping a single row per CDR3 protein. The sample shows about 400,000 distinct CDR3 sequences, roughly 14% of them seen only once. Sequenced material: blood. All receptors come from a man between 18 and 29 years old with Graves' ophthalmopathy. The conserved cysteine and the conserved F or W are not part of the CDR3 here.

J: TRBJ1-1; V: TRBV27; CDR3: ASSAQVSTEAF
J: TRBJ2-1; V: TRBV6-1; CDR3: ASSDRVNNEQF
J: TRBJ2-7; V: TRBV6-5; CDR3: ASSYSSPRETRFEQY
J: TRBJ1-2; V: TRBV6-1; CDR3: ASSRYLGIGGTNYGYT
J: TRBJ1-3; V: TRBV6-1; CDR3: ASIVSHTGGGGNTIY
J: TRBJ2-7; V: TRBV5-1; CDR3: ASIPGPTPGEQY
J: TRBJ1-1; V: TRBV7-3; CDR3: ASSFGRGTEAF
J: TRBJ2-2; V: TRBV11-3; CDR3: ASSLGTGVTGELF
J: TRBJ2-5; V: TRBV5-1; CDR3: ASRPGVGSQETQY
J: TRBJ1-6; V: TRBV2; CDR3: ASSADSPLH
J: TRBJ1-5; V: TRBV4-1; CDR3: ASSRQTGQPQH
J: TRBJ2-5; V: TRBV7-2; CDR3: ASSSQGVAETQY
J: TRBJ2-7; V: TRBV20-1; CDR3: SARDLQGSYEQY
J: TRBJ2-7; V: TRBV10-3; CDR3: AISGLAGVTEQY
J: TRBJ2-2; V: TRBV9; CDR3: ASSVASTSGRENTGELF
J: TRBJ2-1; V: TRBV7-2; CDR3: ASSSQTVEQF
J: TRBJ1-1; V: TRBV6-1; CDR3: ASSATGTYTEAF
J: TRBJ1-2; V: TRBV20-1; CDR3: SARFAGAASYT
J: TRBJ2-5; V: TRBV10-3; CDR3: AISERGPQETQY
J: TRBJ1-5; V: TRBV7-8; CDR3: ASSPRGAGTGIVQPQH
J: TRBJ2-5; V: TRBV14; CDR3: ASSPRWGLAGVETQY
J: TRBJ1-6; V: TRBV7-8; CDR3: ASSDEGAPPPLH
J: TRBJ2-2; V: TRBV5-1; CDR3: ASSSLQGVGELF
J: TRBJ2-1; V: TRBV7-9; CDR3: ASSPTSGRAYNEQF
J: TRBJ2-7; V: TRBV7-9; CDR3: ASSLVETVYEQY
J: TRBJ2-4; V: TRBV12-3/TRBV12-4; CDR3: ASSFAQIAKNIQY
J: TRBJ1-2; V: TRBV3-1; CDR3: ASSQGSRRVGYT
J: TRBJ2-1; V: TRBV11-1; CDR3: ASIADSNEQF
J: TRBJ2-1; V: TRBV6-1; CDR3: ASSERHRALSYEQF
J: TRBJ2-5; V: TRBV3-1; CDR3: ASSQRGGEETQY